This T cell receptor beta chain was sequenced in a study of identical twins. TCRdb processed the 5' RACE reads anew with MiXCR; each CDR3 protein has one entry. The table includes about 520,000 distinct CDR3 sequences, about 20% detected once. The V gene lost 5 bases and the J gene lost 3 bases, with 12 bases spanning the gap. The CDR3 loop spans 14 amino acids. The germline gives CDR1 MNHEY, CDR2 SMNVEV (reference sequence). This clonotype was counted a few times. Another study also made use of these data, one on T cells expressing NK-cell markers.

The chain uses TRBV27 and TRBJ2-3; perhaps TRBD1 as D (6 bases). Sequences were obtained from CD4+ T cells sorted from blood. This TCR derives from a woman aged 18-35 years in good health. The CDR3 is CASSHRGQTDTQYF. CDR3 sequence (DNA): TGTGCCAGCAGTCACCGAGGACAGACAGATACGCAGTATTTT.